The clone carrying this T cell receptor (beta chain) occurred once. Clones were sequenced by immunoSEQ multiplex PCR, and TCRdb holds only the in-frame ones, with some missing. The repertoire holds roughly 50,000 clones, with about nine tenths as singletons. J gave up 2 bases and V 6 bases, and 10 bases lay outside the gene matches. There are 16 residues in the CDR3. Germline V gene sequence: CDR1 PRHDT, CDR2 FYEKMQ (reference sequence). This sample was included in a study of blood T cell repertoires in COVID-19. Study overall: Spain, Italy and the United States supplied samples that represented acute and convalescent COVID-19.

This clonotype originated in a woman aged 40 to 50 with active COVID-19. The specimen sequenced was peripheral blood. V and J are TRBV13 and TRBJ2-5; 9 bases map to TRBD1. The CDR3 sequence is CASSHMGQGRQETQYF. The DNA of the CDR3 is TGTGCCAGCAGTCACATGGGACAGGGCCGTCAAGAGACCCAGTACTTC.